This T cell receptor beta chain was documented in a study of T cells in Graves' hyperthyroidism and ophthalmopathy. Findings and limits, study-wide: Blood shared most expanded thyroid clonotypes above 0.001.

Hyperthyroidism was newly diagnosed in patients aged 18 to 65 (duration under 2 months). Note on this clonotype: Its specificity is not known.

Trimming left V 0 bases short and J 1 base short, with 13 bases between. Germline V gene data show CDR1 as SGHNT and CDR2 as YYREEE (reference sequence). The CDR3 loop spans 16 amino acids. Amplification targeted TCR beta CDR3 regions from RNA transcripts. The TCR CDR3 was amplified in a first-round RT-PCR using the HTBI primer set. TCRdb redid the calling of the multiplex PCR reads with MiXCR, one entry per CDR3 protein. The sample has tens of thousands of distinct CDR3 sequences; about 50% are singletons. This receptor was taken from a woman in her 50s with Graves' hyperthyroidism that later progressed to Graves' ophthalmopathy. The J gene is TRBJ1-1, the V gene TRBV5-4; D call uncertain. Material for sequencing was blood. The CDR3 region has the DNA TGTGCCAGCAGCTTGGGGTGGACTAGCGGGAACACTGAAGCTTTCTTT. It specifies CASSLGWTSGNTEAFF.